The rows below give T cell receptor beta chains drawn from one sample of a study of shared clonotypes between healthy human individuals. Profiled with immunoSEQ multiplex PCR; TCRdb holds only in-frame clones, not every one. The data contain 550,000 to 600,000 clones, around 77% of them singletons. Sequencing was carried out using PBMCs. These TCRs come from a woman between 40 and 55 years old in good health. Some clones in this sample may be carry-over from other donors' samples. Each CDR3 is given with its conserved first and last residue. Each record gives: V gene, clone size, J gene, D gene, CDR3 DNA, CDR3 protein. D genes are given only for firm matches. Expanded clones get a size class; other rows say once, few or many, or leave the size out.

TRBV5-6	NA	TRBJ2-5	NA	TGTGCCAGCAGCTTGTTAGAGCAAGAGACCCAGTACTTC	CASSLLEQETQYF
TRBV7-7	NA	TRBJ2-1	NA	TGTGCCAGCGCACCCGGACAGTCCTTCCATGAGCAGTTCTTC	CASAPGQSFHEQFF
TRBV19	NA	TRBJ1-5	TRBD1	TGTGCCAGTAGTACACGACCAGGACAGGGCCATCAGCCCCAGCATTTT	CASSTRPGQGHQPQHF
TRBV9	many	TRBJ2-5	TRBD2	TGTGCCAGCAGCGTAGAGGGCGGGAGCGGGACCCAGTACTTC	CASSVEGGSGTQYF
TRBV10-3	once	TRBJ2-7	TRBD2	TGTGCCATCAGGACTTCTAGCGGGAGTTACTACGAGCAGTACTTC	CAIRTSSGSYYEQYF
TRBV7-9	NA	TRBJ2-7	NA	TGTGCCAGCAGCTTATCGAGAGGCGAGCAGTACTTC	CASSLSRGEQYF
TRBV29-1	NA	TRBJ2-7	TRBD1	TGCAGCTTCCAGGGGGTTGGTTACGAGCAGTACTTC	CSFQGVGYEQYF
TRBV7-3	NA	TRBJ2-7	NA	TGTGCCAGCAGCAACGGGGGCTACGAGCAGTACTTC	CASSNGGYEQYF
TRBV2	NA	TRBJ1-5	NA	TGTGCCAGCTTGGGGGCTCGGGGCAATCAGCCCCAGCATTTT	CASLGARGNQPQHF
TRBV6-6	once	TRBJ1-5	TRBD1	TGTGCCAGCAGTTATGGACAGGGTTTCAATCAGCCCCAGCATTTT	CASSYGQGFNQPQHF
TRBV11-2	few	TRBJ2-7	NA	TGTGCCAGCAGCTTAGTCGGGCAGGGAAAGGAGCAGTACTTC	CASSLVGQGKEQYF
TRBV19	once	TRBJ2-2	NA	TGTGCCAGTAATCTGTGGCGGACCACCGGGGAGCTGTTTTTT	CASNLWRTTGELFF
TRBV2	NA	TRBJ1-5	TRBD1	TGTGCCAGCAGTGGAACAGGGGGTCGCCAGCCCCAGCATTTT	CASSGTGGRQPQHF
TRBV4-1	NA	TRBJ2-1	TRBD2	TGCGCCAGCAGCCAAGATCCATCCAGCGGGAGGACAGAGCAGTTCTTC	CASSQDPSSGRTEQFF
TRBV15	once	TRBJ1-4	NA	TGTGCCACCAGCAGAGATGTGGGGGGAGAAAAACTGTTTTTT	CATSRDVGGEKLFF
TRBV7-6	NA	TRBJ2-5	NA	TGTGCCAGCAGCGCCCACCAAGAGACCCAGTACTTC	CASSAHQETQYF
TRBV6-5	NA	TRBJ1-1	NA	TGTGCCAGCAGTTACGGTCTAGAAACCACTGAAGCTTTCTTT	CASSYGLETTEAFF
TRBV18	NA	TRBJ2-7	NA	TGTGCCAGCTCACCTACAGGGACCGAGCAGTACTTC	CASSPTGTEQYF
TRBV19	NA	TRBJ1-4	NA	TGTGCCAGTAGTCTCCAGGGACGGGGTGAAAAACTGTTTTTT	CASSLQGRGEKLFF
TRBV9	once	TRBJ2-5	TRBD2	TGTGCCAGCAGCGTAGGAAGCGGGAGTGTCGGTGAGACCCAGTACTTC	CASSVGSGSVGETQYF
TRBV28	NA	TRBJ2-7	TRBD1	TGTGCCAGCAGTTTGCCCCGGACAGGGGCAGAGCAGTACTTC	CASSLPRTGAEQYF
TRBV5-6	NA	TRBJ1-2	NA	TGTGCCAGCGGATTTGCGGGGGAAATTAACTATGGCTACACCTTC	CASGFAGEINYGYTF
TRBV5-1	NA	TRBJ2-3	NA	TGCGCCAGCAGCTTGGAAGCAGGGGCCCCCACGTTGATAGATACGCAGTATTTT	CASSLEAGAPTLIDTQYF
TRBV28	NA	TRBJ2-3	TRBD2	TGTGCCAGCAGAGGAGGGAGGGCCCACACAGATACGCAGTATTTT	CASRGGRAHTDTQYF
TRBV4-1	NA	TRBJ2-3	NA	TGCGCCAGCAGCCTGGGAGGCCGCACAGATACGCAGTATTTT	CASSLGGRTDTQYF
TRBV18	many	TRBJ2-7	NA	TGTGCCAGCTCACCTGGCTGGGACACATACGAGCAGTACTTC	CASSPGWDTYEQYF
TRBV29-1	NA	TRBJ2-5	NA	TGCAGCGTTGGGGGGATCGCCGGAGAGACCCAGTACTTC	CSVGGIAGETQYF
TRBV6-1	NA	TRBJ2-5	NA	TGTGCCAGCAGTCCCCCGATCAGGGAGACCCAGTACTTC	CASSPPIRETQYF
TRBV11-2	NA	TRBJ2-1	NA	TGTGCCAGCAGCTTTTTTCCGGACCGGGGCGAGCAGTTCTTC	CASSFFPDRGEQFF